Sequencing of this T cell receptor beta chain was carried out in a study of T-cell reconstitution after alpha-beta-depleted transplantation in children. General study results and limits: T-cell numbers and diversity, one year after transplant, stemmed largely from T cells that were newly produced. The origin of alpha-beta T cells about two months after transplant was reportedly several hundred expanded graft clones. There were some patients whose high TCRbeta diversity at day 60 came from surviving recipient T cells and thymic progenitors.

CDR1 and CDR2 (germline): SSHAT, FNYEAQ (reference sequence). The CDR3 totals 15 residues. Preparation of the TCRbeta library was carried out with unique molecular identifiers. In TCRdb, the PCR reads were re-called with MiXCR into one record per CDR3 protein. The data show 180,000 or so distinct CDR3 sequences, approximately 6.8% seen once. At least ten counts were recorded for this clonotype. Its specificity is unknown. Sequence at one end of the junction differs from germline and may be a read error. This specimen was PBMCs, taken before TCRalphabeta/CD19-depleted stem cell transplant. V usage is TRBV7-7 and J usage is TRBJ2-1; maybe TRBD1 (5 bases). This TCR derives from a girl less than two years old with combined immunodeficiency, due to receive a stem cell transplant. The CDR3 here is CASSQGASGVYEQFF. DNA of the CDR3: TGTGCTAGCAGCCAAGGGGCTAGTGGCGTCTATGAGCAGTTCTTC. Using reference TRBV7-7 and TRBJ2-1 for the parts outside the CDR3, the full variable domain is GAGVSQSPRYKVTKRGQDVTLRCDPISSHATLYWYQQALGQGPEFLTYFNYEAQPDKSGLPSDRFSAERPEGSISTLTIQRTEQRDSAMYRCASSQGASGVYEQFFGPGTRLTVL.